This T cell receptor (beta chain) was sequenced for a study of Ad26.COV2.S vaccination and SARS-CoV-2 variants. The length of the CDR3 is 16 residues. From germline, CDR1 is SGHTA and CDR2 FQGNSA. V lost 3 bases, J lost 2 bases, and 14 bases lay in between. Sequencing used immunoSEQ multiplex PCR; TCRdb keeps in-frame clones, though not all of them. In the table there are 87,000 or so clones, less than 85% of which are singletons. The receptor comes from a human donor who had recovered from COVID-19. The source material was peripheral blood, sampled after recovery from COVID-19. This chain uses TRBV7-2 with TRBJ1-3; D is perhaps TRBD1 (6 bases). Here the CDR3 DNA reads TGTGCCAGCAGCTTCGCTGGGGGCCAACCTGGAAACACCATATATTTT. Protein: CASSFAGGQPGNTIYF.